This record looks at one T cell receptor (beta chain) sequence and its context. This entry belongs to a study of cytomegalovirus exposure and HLA in healthy donors. Germline CDR1 SGHNT, CDR2 YYREEE (reference sequence). Between the trimmed V and J ends, which lost 1 base and 8 bases, there was a span of 10 bases. The CDR3 has 13 residues. Using immunoSEQ multiplex PCR, the repertoire was profiled, and TCRdb retains in-frame clones only, with some absent. The sample carries about 160,000 clones, about 89% recorded once. The sequence derives from a woman younger than 35 in good health and CMV-seropositive. The rearrangement links TRBV5-4 to TRBJ2-1, with D possibly matching TRBD1 (6 bases). The sequenced sample was PBMCs. The CDR3 protein is CASSLRGSDEQFF. The CDR3 DNA reads as TGTGCCAGCAGCTTGAGGGGGAGCGATGAGCAGTTCTTC.